Listed below are T cell receptor beta chains from one sample, sequenced in a study of blood T cell repertoires in COVID-19. The protocol was immunoSEQ multiplex PCR, while the TCRdb copy is restricted to in-frame clones and leaves out a portion. This sample has under 300,000 clones, with 85% found just once. Material: peripheral blood. Receptors were obtained from a woman aged 60-70 years with active or convalescent COVID-19. CDR3s include the opening cysteine and the closing phenylalanine or tryptophan. Fields, in order: J gene, clone size, V gene, D gene, CDR3 DNA, CDR3 protein. A D gene is named only where the DNA matches it firmly. The listing skips clone size in some rows; elsewhere it reads once, few, many or a size class.

j_call: TRBJ1-4
clone_size: -
v_call: TRBV5-5
d_call: TRBD1
cdr3_nt: TGTGCCAGCAGCTTACAGGGGCCCTATTATGAAAAACTGTTTTTT
cdr3_aa: CASSLQGPYYEKLFF

j_call: TRBJ2-1
clone_size: -
v_call: TRBV4-2
d_call: -
cdr3_nt: TGTGCCAGCAGCCAAGAGAGGAGGGGAGCCTACAATGAGCAGTTCTTC
cdr3_aa: CASSQERRGAYNEQFF

j_call: TRBJ1-5
clone_size: -
v_call: TRBV24-1
d_call: TRBD1
cdr3_nt: TGTGCCACCAGTGGTACAGGGGAGGCACAGCCCCAGCATTTT
cdr3_aa: CATSGTGEAQPQHF

j_call: TRBJ2-2
clone_size: -
v_call: TRBV7-8
d_call: TRBD1
cdr3_nt: TGTGCCAGCAGCTTACCGGGACAGGGGGCAAATACCGGGGAGCTGTTTTTT
cdr3_aa: CASSLPGQGANTGELFF

j_call: TRBJ2-3
clone_size: -
v_call: TRBV6-5
d_call: -
cdr3_nt: TGTGCCAGCAGTCCCGGCCTCGAGGGCGATACGCAGTATTTT
cdr3_aa: CASSPGLEGDTQYF

j_call: TRBJ1-3
clone_size: -
v_call: TRBV5-3
d_call: TRBD1
cdr3_nt: TGTGCCAGAAGCCAGCCGGGACAGGGGTTTTGCTCTGGAAACACCATATATTTT
cdr3_aa: CARSQPGQGFCSGNTIYF

j_call: TRBJ1-1
clone_size: -
v_call: TRBV28
d_call: -
cdr3_nt: TGTGCCAGCAGTTTCGCAGGGAACACTGAAGCTTTCTTT
cdr3_aa: CASSFAGNTEAFF

j_call: TRBJ2-3
clone_size: once
v_call: TRBV6-6
d_call: -
cdr3_nt: TGTGCCAGCAGTTACTCGGGATGGGGCGAGACAGATACGCAGTATTTT
cdr3_aa: CASSYSGWGETDTQYF

j_call: TRBJ2-5
clone_size: -
v_call: TRBV7-6
d_call: TRBD2
cdr3_nt: TGTGCCAGCAGCCCCGGGAGGGTGCAAGAGACCCAGTACTTC
cdr3_aa: CASSPGRVQETQYF

j_call: TRBJ1-6
clone_size: -
v_call: TRBV5-1
d_call: -
cdr3_nt: TGCGCCAGCAGCTTGGCACCTACTAGCTCCTATAATTCACCCCTCCACTTT
cdr3_aa: CASSLAPTSSYNSPLHF

j_call: TRBJ2-3
clone_size: -
v_call: TRBV7-9
d_call: -
cdr3_nt: TGTGCCAGCAGTGTAAATGCAGATACGCAGTATTTT
cdr3_aa: CASSVNADTQYF

j_call: TRBJ1-1
clone_size: -
v_call: TRBV10-1
d_call: -
cdr3_nt: TGCGCCAGCAGTGGAGCGTATGAAGCTTTCTTT
cdr3_aa: CASSGAYEAFF

j_call: TRBJ2-7
clone_size: -
v_call: TRBV19
d_call: TRBD2
cdr3_nt: TGTGCCAGTAGTAAGCGGGAGAGGTCTACCGAGCAGTACTTC
cdr3_aa: CASSKRERSTEQYF

j_call: TRBJ1-6
clone_size: -
v_call: TRBV28
d_call: -
cdr3_nt: TGTGCCAGCAGTGGGGATCGGGGGGCCCTCCCGAATTCACCCCTCCACTTT
cdr3_aa: CASSGDRGALPNSPLHF

j_call: TRBJ2-3
clone_size: -
v_call: TRBV29-1
d_call: TRBD1
cdr3_nt: TGCAGCGCACTACTAACAGGGGAAATCACAGATACGCAGTATTTT
cdr3_aa: CSALLTGEITDTQYF

j_call: TRBJ2-3
clone_size: -
v_call: TRBV19
d_call: TRBD1
cdr3_nt: TGTGCCAGTAGTAAAAGACAGGGGGCAAGCACAGATACGCAGTATTTT
cdr3_aa: CASSKRQGASTDTQYF

j_call: TRBJ1-2
clone_size: -
v_call: TRBV6-6
d_call: -
cdr3_nt: TGTGCCAGCAGTTACGACCCAACCACCGCGGGAACCTTC
cdr3_aa: CASSYDPTTAGTF

j_call: TRBJ1-5
clone_size: -
v_call: TRBV28
d_call: TRBD1
cdr3_nt: TGTGCCAGCAGGAGGGACAGGGGGCTGGTAAATACCCAGCATTTT
cdr3_aa: CASRRDRGLVNTQHF

j_call: TRBJ2-7
clone_size: -
v_call: TRBV10-3
d_call: -
cdr3_nt: TGTGCCATCAGTGAGTCTCGGGATTCCTACGAGCAGTACTTC
cdr3_aa: CAISESRDSYEQYF

j_call: TRBJ2-3
clone_size: once
v_call: TRBV9
d_call: -
cdr3_nt: TGTGCCAGCAGCGTAGTGGGTAGCACCACAGATACGCAGTATTTT
cdr3_aa: CASSVVGSTTDTQYF

j_call: TRBJ1-4
clone_size: -
v_call: TRBV30
d_call: -
cdr3_nt: TGTGCCTGGAGCCTACGAGGGGGAGCGGAACTGTTTTTT
cdr3_aa: CAWSLRGGAELFF

j_call: TRBJ2-5
clone_size: -
v_call: TRBV11-2
d_call: TRBD2
cdr3_nt: TGTGCCAGCAGCTTACACGGACTAGCGGGAGAGGGTGAGACCCAGTACTTC
cdr3_aa: CASSLHGLAGEGETQYF